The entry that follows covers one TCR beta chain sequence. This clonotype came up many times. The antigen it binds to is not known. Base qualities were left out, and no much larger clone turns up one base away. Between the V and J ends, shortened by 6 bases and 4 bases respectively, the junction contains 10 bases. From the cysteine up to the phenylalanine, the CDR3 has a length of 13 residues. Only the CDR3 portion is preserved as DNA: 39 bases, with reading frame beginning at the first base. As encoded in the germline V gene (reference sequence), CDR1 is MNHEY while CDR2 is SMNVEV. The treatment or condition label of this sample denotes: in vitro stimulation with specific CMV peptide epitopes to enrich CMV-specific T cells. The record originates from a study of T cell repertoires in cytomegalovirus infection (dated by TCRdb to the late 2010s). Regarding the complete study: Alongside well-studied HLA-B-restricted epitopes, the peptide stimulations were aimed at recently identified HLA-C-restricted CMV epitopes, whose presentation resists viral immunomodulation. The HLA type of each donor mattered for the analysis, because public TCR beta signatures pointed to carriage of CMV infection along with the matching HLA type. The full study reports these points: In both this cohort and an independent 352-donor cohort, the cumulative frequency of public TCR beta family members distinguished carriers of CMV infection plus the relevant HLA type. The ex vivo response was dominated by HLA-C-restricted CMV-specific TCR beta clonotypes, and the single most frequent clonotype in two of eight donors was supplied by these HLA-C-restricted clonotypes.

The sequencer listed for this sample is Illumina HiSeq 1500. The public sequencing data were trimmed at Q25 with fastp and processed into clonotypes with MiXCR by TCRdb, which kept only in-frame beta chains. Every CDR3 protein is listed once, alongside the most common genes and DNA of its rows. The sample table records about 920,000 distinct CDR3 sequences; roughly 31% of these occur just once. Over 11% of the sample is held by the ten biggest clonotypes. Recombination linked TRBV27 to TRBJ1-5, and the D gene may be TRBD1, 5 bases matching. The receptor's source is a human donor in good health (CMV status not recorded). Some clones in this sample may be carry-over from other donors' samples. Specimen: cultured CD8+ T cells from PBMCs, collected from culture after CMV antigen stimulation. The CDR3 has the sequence CASSRQGNQPQHF. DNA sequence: TGTGCCAGCAGCCGCCAGGGTAATCAGCCCCAGCATTTT.